The subject of this entry is one T cell receptor beta chain. The antigen remains undetermined. CDR1 and CDR2 (germline): LNHDA, SQIVND (reference sequence). V shed 5 bases and J shed 5 bases, with 16 bases lying between them. This CDR3 region has 14 residues. This record comes from a study of TIL therapy for anti-PD-1-resistant metastatic lung cancer. Study details: Progressing patients received lymphodepletion, expanded TIL infusion and IL-2. By whole-exome sequencing, median non-synonymous tumor mutation burden was approximately 1.6 mutations per megabase. The study, taken as a whole, reports: This highly selected cohort may not generalize to typical lung cancer patients.

Time point noted: pre-treatment sample, taken before nivolumab and TIL therapy. Adults with stage 4 NSCLC were enrolled in a phase I trial. The libraries were made with immunoSEQ v3. Profiling relied on immunoSEQ multiplex PCR, and the TCRdb table lists in-frame clones only, not all of them. The table lists around 55,000 clones, approximately 75% of them singletons. The sample consisted of blood, taken at baseline. This chain connects TRBV19 to TRBJ2-7; maybe TRBD2 (5 bases). The TCR originated in a person aged 25-85 years with non-small cell lung cancer. CDR3 sequence reads: CASSATSKVDEQYF. CDR3 in DNA: TGTGCCAGTAGTGCAACTAGTAAGGTAGACGAGCAGTACTTC. The full variable domain, completed using reference TRBV19 and TRBJ2-7, is DGGITQSPKYLFRKEGQNVTLSCEQNLNHDAMYWYRQDPGQGLRLIYYSQIVNDFQKGDIAEGYSVSREKKESFPLTVTSAQKNPTAFYLCASSATSKVDEQYFGPGTRLTVT.